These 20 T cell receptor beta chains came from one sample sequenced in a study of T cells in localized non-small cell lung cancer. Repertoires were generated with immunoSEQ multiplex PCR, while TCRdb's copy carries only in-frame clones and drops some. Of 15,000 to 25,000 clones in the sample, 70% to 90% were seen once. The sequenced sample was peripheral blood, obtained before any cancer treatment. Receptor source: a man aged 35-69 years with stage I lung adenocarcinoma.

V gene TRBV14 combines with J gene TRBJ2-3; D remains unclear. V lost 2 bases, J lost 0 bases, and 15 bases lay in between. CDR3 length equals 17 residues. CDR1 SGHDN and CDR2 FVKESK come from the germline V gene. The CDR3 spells CASSQIKQVLSTDTQYF. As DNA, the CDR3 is TGTGCCAGCAGCCAAATAAAGCAAGTACTTAGCACAGATACGCAGTATTTT.

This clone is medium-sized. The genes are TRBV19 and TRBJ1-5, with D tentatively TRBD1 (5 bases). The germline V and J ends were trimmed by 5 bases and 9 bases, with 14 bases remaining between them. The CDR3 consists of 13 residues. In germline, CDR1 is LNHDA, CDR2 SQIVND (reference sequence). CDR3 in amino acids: CASSYGAAGPQHF. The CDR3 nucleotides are TGTGCCAGTAGTTACGGGGCTGCGGGGCCCCAGCATTTT.

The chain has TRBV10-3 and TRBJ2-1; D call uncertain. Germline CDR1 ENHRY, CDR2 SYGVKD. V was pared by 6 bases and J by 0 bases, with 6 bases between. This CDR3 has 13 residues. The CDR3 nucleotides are TGTGCCATCAGCTCGAGCTCCTACAATGAGCAGTTCTTC. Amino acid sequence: CAISSSSYNEQFF.

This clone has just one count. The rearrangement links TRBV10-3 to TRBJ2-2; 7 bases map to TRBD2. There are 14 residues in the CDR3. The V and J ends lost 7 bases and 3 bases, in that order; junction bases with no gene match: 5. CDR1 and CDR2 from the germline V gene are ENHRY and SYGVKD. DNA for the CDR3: TGTGCCATCACAGGTCTAGCGGACACCGGGGAGCTGTTTTTT. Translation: CAITGLADTGELFF.

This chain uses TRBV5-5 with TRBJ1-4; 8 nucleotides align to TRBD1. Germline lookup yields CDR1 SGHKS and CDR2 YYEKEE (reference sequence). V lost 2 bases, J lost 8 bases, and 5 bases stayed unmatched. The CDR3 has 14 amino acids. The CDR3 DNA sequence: TGTGCCAGCAGCTTAGGACAGGGATACGAAAAACTGTTTTTT. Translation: CASSLGQGYEKLFF.

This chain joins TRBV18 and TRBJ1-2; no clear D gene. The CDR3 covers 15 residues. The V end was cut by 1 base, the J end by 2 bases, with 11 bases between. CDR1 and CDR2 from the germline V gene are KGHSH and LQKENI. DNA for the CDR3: TGTGCCAGCTCACCACTGGCTCAGAACAACTATGGCTACACCTTC. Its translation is CASSPLAQNNYGYTF.

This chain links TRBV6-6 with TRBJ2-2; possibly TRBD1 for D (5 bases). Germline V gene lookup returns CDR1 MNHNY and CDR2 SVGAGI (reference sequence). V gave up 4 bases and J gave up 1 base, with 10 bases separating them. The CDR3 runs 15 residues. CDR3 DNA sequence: TGTGCCAGCAGTTCTGTGGACAAGAACACCGGGGAGCTGTTTTTT. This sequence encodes CASSSVDKNTGELFF.

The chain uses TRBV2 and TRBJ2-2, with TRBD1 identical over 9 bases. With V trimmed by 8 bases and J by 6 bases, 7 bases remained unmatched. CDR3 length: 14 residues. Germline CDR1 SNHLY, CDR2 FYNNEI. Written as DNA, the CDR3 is TGTGCCAGCTTGGGACAGGGATGGGCCGGGGAGCTGTTTTTT. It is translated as CASLGQGWAGELFF.

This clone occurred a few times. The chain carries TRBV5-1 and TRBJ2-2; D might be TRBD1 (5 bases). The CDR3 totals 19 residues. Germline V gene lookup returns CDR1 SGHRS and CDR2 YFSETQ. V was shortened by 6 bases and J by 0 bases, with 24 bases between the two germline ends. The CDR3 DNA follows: TGCGCCAGCATGGCGCGATTATCCCGCCAGGGCTCGAACACCGGGGAGCTGTTTTTT. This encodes CASMARLSRQGSNTGELFF.

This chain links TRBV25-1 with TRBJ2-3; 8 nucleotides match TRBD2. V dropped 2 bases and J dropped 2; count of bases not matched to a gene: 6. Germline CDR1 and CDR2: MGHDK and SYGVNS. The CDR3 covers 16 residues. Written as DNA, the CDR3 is TGTGCCAGCAGTGAAGGGGCGGGGGGTAACACAGATACGCAGTATTTT. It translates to CASSEGAGGNTDTQYF. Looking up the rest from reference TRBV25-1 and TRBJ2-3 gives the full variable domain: EADIYQTPRYLVIGTGKKITLECSQTMGHDKMYWYQQDPGMELHLIHYSYGVNSTEKGDLSSESTVSRIRTEHFPLTLESARPSHTSQYLCASSEGAGGNTDTQYFGPGTRLTVL.

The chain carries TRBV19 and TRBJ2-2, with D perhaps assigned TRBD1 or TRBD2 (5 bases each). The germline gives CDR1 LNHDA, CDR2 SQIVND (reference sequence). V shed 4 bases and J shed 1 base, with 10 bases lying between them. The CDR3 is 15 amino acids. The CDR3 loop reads CASSKGRMNTGELFF. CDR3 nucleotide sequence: TGTGCCAGTAGTAAGGGACGCATGAACACCGGGGAGCTGTTTTTT.

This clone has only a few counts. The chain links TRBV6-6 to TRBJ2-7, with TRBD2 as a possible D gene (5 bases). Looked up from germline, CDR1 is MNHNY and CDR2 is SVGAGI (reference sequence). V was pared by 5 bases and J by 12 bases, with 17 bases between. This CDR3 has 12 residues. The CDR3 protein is CASSPSGSGLYF. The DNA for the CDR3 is TGTGCCAGCAGTCCCTCTGGGTCGGGGTTGTACTTC.

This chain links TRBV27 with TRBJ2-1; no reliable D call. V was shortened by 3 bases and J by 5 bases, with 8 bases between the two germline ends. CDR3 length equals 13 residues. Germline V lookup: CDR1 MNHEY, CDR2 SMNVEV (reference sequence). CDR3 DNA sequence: TGTGCCAGCAGTTTGGTCGGCAACAATGAGCAGTTCTTC. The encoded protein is CASSLVGNNEQFF.

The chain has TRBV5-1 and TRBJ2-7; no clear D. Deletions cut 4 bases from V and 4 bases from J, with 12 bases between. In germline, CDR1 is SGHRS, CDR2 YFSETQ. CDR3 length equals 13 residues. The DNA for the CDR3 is TGCGCCAGCAGCAGGGAATCGAGGTACGAGCAGTACTTC. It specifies CASSRESRYEQYF.

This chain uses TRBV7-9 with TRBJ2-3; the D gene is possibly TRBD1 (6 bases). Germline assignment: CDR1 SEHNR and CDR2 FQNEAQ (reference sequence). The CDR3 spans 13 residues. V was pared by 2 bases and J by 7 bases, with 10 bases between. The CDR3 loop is CASSLMGAYTQYF. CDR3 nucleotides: TGTGCCAGCAGCTTAATGGGGGCATATACGCAGTATTTT.

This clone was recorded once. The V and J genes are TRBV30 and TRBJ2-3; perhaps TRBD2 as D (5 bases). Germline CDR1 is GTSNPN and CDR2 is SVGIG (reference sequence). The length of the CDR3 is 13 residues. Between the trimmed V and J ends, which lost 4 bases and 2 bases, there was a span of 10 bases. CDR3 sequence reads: CAWNPGNTDTQYF. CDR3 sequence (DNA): TGTGCCTGGAACCCGGGAAACACAGATACGCAGTATTTT.

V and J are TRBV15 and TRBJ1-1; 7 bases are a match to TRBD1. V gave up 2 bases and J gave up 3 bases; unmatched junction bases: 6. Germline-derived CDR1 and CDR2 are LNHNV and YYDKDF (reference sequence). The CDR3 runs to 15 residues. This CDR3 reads CATSRRGQRYTEAFF. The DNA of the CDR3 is TGTGCCACCAGCAGACGGGGACAGAGATACACTGAAGCTTTCTTT.

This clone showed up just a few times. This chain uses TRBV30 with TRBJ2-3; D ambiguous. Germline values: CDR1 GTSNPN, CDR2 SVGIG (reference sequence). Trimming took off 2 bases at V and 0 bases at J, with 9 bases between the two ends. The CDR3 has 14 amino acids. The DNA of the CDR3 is TGTGCCTGGAGTTTGGGCGGCAGCACAGATACGCAGTATTTT. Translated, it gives CAWSLGGSTDTQYF.

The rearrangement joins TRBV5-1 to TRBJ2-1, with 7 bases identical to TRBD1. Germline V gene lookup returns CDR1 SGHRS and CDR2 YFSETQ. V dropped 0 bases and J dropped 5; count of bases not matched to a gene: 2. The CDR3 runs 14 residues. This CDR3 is CASSLAGGNNEQFF. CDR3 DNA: TGCGCCAGCAGCTTGGCAGGGGGTAACAATGAGCAGTTCTTC.

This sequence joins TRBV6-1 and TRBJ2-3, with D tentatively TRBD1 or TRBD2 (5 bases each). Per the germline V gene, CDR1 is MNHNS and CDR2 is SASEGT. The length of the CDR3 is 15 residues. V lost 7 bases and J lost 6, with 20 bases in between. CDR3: CASIITPGRIDTQYF. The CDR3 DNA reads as TGTGCCAGCATCATTACTCCGGGGCGTATTGATACGCAGTATTTT.